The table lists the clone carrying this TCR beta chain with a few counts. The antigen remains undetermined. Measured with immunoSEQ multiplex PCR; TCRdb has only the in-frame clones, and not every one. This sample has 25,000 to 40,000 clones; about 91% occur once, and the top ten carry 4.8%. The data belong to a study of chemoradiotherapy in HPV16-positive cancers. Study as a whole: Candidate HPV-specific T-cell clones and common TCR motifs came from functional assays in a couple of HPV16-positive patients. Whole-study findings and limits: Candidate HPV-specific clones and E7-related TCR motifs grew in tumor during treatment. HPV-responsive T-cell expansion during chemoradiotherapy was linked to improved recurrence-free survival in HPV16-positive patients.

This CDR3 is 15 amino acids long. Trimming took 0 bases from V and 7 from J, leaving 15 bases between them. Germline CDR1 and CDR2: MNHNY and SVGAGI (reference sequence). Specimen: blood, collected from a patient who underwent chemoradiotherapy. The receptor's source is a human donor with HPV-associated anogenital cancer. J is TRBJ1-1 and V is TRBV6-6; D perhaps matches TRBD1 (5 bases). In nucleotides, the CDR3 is TGTGCCAGCAGTTACTCGACTTGGCAGGGAATTGAAGCTTTCTTT. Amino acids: CASSYSTWQGIEAFF.